This T cell receptor beta chain was captured by sequencing in a study of shared clonotypes between healthy human individuals. Clones were read by immunoSEQ multiplex PCR, and TCRdb kept only the in-frame ones, dropping some. The sample holds about 2.4 million clones, approximately 94% seen once. Germline CDR1 reads SGHVS; CDR2 reads FQNEAQ. CDR3 length equals 12 residues. Sequencing used naive CD4+ T cells from PBMCs. Stated subset: CD45RA+ positively selected. The TCR comes from a man younger than 35 in good health. Some clones in this sample may be carry-over from other donors' samples. V gene TRBV7-8 combines with J gene TRBJ2-1, with 11 bases matching TRBD2. The CDR3 DNA sequence: TGTGCTTGGGGACTAGCGGACAATGAGCAGTTCTTC. Protein sequence: CAWGLADNEQFF.